The 7 T cell receptor beta chains below all came from one sample that was sequenced in a study of cytotoxic CD8 clonotypes in ibrutinib-treated CLL. The protocol was immunoSEQ multiplex PCR, while the TCRdb copy is restricted to in-frame clones and leaves out a portion. This sample carries 330,000 or so clones, roughly 70% of them seen once, and the ten largest clones take roughly 6.3%. The sample in question was PBMCs, obtained after 36 months of ibrutinib treatment. Receptors originate from a human donor with chronic lymphocytic leukemia.

There are a few counts of this clone. The V gene is TRBV5-4, the J gene TRBJ2-3, with D tentatively TRBD1 (8 bases). Trimming cost V 3 bases and J 2 bases, with 13 bases left between them. The CDR3 consists of 15 residues. Germline V lookup: CDR1 SGHNT, CDR2 YYREEE (reference sequence). The DNA of the CDR3 is TGTGCCAGCAGCTACAGGGGGGGGGTCACAGATACGCAGTATTTT. Residues: CASSYRGGVTDTQYF. Together with reference TRBV5-4 and TRBJ2-3, the CDR3 gives the full variable domain: ETGVTQSPTHLIKTRGQQVTLRCSSQSGHNTVSWYQQALGQGPQFIFQYYREEENGRGNFPPRFSGLQFPNYSSELNVNALELDDSALYLCASSYRGGVTDTQYFGPGTRLTVL.

The V and J genes are TRBV7-3 and TRBJ2-3; a weak D match, TRBD1 (7 bases). The CDR3 sequence is 16 residues long. CDR1 is SGHTA, CDR2 FQGTGA, per germline. Between the trimmed V and J ends, which lost 0 bases and 2 bases, there was a span of 12 bases. The CDR3 loop reads CASSLTPGGTTDTQYF. DNA of the CDR3: TGTGCCAGCAGCTTAACGCCAGGGGGGACCACAGATACGCAGTATTTT.

The chain links TRBV7-6 to TRBJ1-5; 10 nucleotides line up with TRBD1. The length of the CDR3 is 16 residues. Germline-derived CDR1 and CDR2 are SGHVS and FNYEAQ. With 5 bases clipped from V and 5 bases from J, the junction kept 9 bases outside the gene matches. Here the CDR3 DNA reads TGTGCCAGCAGCCTAGACGGACAGGGGGTGCATCAGCCCCAGCATTTT. Its protein is CASSLDGQGVHQPQHF.

This clone was seen only a few times. The V call is TRBV4-1, the J call TRBJ2-2; TRBD2 matches at 12 bases. Germline V CDR1 and CDR2: MGHRA, YSYEKL. With 2 bases clipped from V and 4 bases from J, the junction kept 17 bases outside the gene matches. This CDR3 is built from 21 residues. Here the CDR3 reads CASSQHPGTTSGGAGTGELFF. Here the CDR3 DNA reads TGCGCCAGCAGCCAACACCCAGGGACGACTAGCGGGGGTGCCGGCACCGGGGAGCTGTTTTTT.

The chain combines TRBV7-6 with TRBJ2-3; weak D call: TRBD1 (5 bases). CDR3 length: 17 residues. Germline CDR1 is SGHVS and CDR2 is FNYEAQ. V shed 0 bases and J shed 4 bases, with 17 bases lying between them. The CDR3 spells CASSLAREQDMADTQYF. In DNA form, the CDR3 reads TGTGCCAGCAGCTTAGCGAGAGAACAGGACATGGCAGATACGCAGTATTTT.

Only one count was recorded for this clone. CDR3 protein: CSVDRGSEQFF. CDR3 bases: TGCAGCGTTGATAGGGGTAGTGAGCAGTTCTTC. The chain is built from TRBV29-1 and TRBJ2-1; D perhaps matches TRBD1 (5 bases). CDR1 is SQVTM and CDR2 is ANQGSEA in the germline V gene. CDR3 length equals 11 residues. The V end lost 3 bases, the J end lost 9 bases, and 9 bases lay between the germline ends.

A few counts support this clone. The V call is TRBV19, the J call TRBJ2-5; 8 positions agree with TRBD1. Germline V lookup: CDR1 LNHDA, CDR2 SQIVND (reference sequence). This CDR3 is 15 amino acids long. V lost 3 bases and J lost 6; bases outside the gene matches: 9. This chain's CDR3 is CASSISGQGIKTQYF. The CDR3 nucleotides read TGTGCCAGTAGTATCTCCGGACAGGGAATAAAGACCCAGTACTTC.